This T cell receptor beta chain was sequenced during a study of CD4 T cells in relation to SARS-CoV-2 and coronaviruses. CD4+ T cells from unexposed donors were obtained before the COVID-19 pandemic (2011-2018). After roughly 9 days of culture, CD4+ T cells were isolated. Cultures held roughly 2 million PBMCs per well with roughly 10 IU/ml IL-2. On this clone: Its antigen is undetermined. Other DNA variants within this sample encode the same CDR3.

The CDR3 length is 15 residues. CDR1 is SGHRS and CDR2 is YFSETQ in the germline V gene. V lost 0 bases, J lost 0 bases, and 9 bases lay in between. Generated by immunoSEQ multiplex PCR, the TCRdb table keeps only in-frame clones and is missing some. The sample contains 15,000 to 20,000 clones, 60% to 80% of which appear only once. V gene TRBV5-1 combines with J gene TRBJ1-1; maybe TRBD1 (6 bases). This TCR derives from a human donor in good health. The sequencing input was CD4+ T cells from PBMCs, cultured in vitro. The CDR3 DNA reads as TGCGCCAGCAGCTTGGCCGGGACACTGAACACTGAAGCTTTCTTT. Amino acid sequence: CASSLAGTLNTEAFF.